A selection of T cell receptor beta chains follows, all from one sample in a study of early T cells in non-severe SARS-CoV-2 infection. Via MiXCR, TCRdb re-called the 5' RACE reads, giving one row per CDR3 protein. The sample consists of tens of thousands of distinct CDR3 sequences, over 10% of them appearing once. The sample comprised whole blood. The receptor source for this set is an adult who was a healthcare worker with PCR-confirmed SARS-CoV-2 infection or an uninfected control (not recorded which). Each CDR3 is given with its conserved first and last residue. Fields, in order: V gene, J gene, CDR3 protein.

V gene: TRBV2
J gene: TRBJ2-1
CDR3 protein: CASSTGGEQFF

V gene: TRBV29-1
J gene: TRBJ2-7
CDR3 protein: CSVAKSPGQVGHEQYF

V gene: TRBV7-9
J gene: TRBJ2-1
CDR3 protein: CASSLTSGPYNEQFF

V gene: TRBV28
J gene: TRBJ1-2
CDR3 protein: CASIAGGSVYTF

V gene: TRBV28
J gene: TRBJ1-6
CDR3 protein: CASSPLTGNSPLHF

V gene: TRBV7-6
J gene: TRBJ1-1
CDR3 protein: CASSLAQENTEAFF

V gene: TRBV28
J gene: TRBJ1-6
CDR3 protein: CASGTVSSYNSPLHF

V gene: TRBV7-2
J gene: TRBJ2-7
CDR3 protein: CASSLGSLAGYEQYF

V gene: TRBV19
J gene: TRBJ1-5
CDR3 protein: CASSIPWQPQHF

V gene: TRBV20-1
J gene: TRBJ1-1
CDR3 protein: CSAWTGGGTEAFF

V gene: TRBV28
J gene: TRBJ2-7
CDR3 protein: CASSPWTGSYEQYF

V gene: TRBV6-1
J gene: TRBJ2-2
CDR3 protein: CASSEAWRSNTGELFF

V gene: TRBV11-1
J gene: TRBJ2-1
CDR3 protein: CASSTGRTEGQFF

V gene: TRBV28
J gene: TRBJ2-3
CDR3 protein: CASSLADSTDTQYF

V gene: TRBV6-6
J gene: TRBJ2-5
CDR3 protein: CASSYVGVETQYF

V gene: TRBV7-9
J gene: TRBJ2-7
CDR3 protein: CASSLGLPSYEQYF

V gene: TRBV12-3/TRBV12-4
J gene: TRBJ2-7
CDR3 protein: CASSPGSYSYEQYF

V gene: TRBV28
J gene: TRBJ2-6
CDR3 protein: CASSTWLSGANVLTF

V gene: TRBV2
J gene: TRBJ1-1
CDR3 protein: CASSEGGRMNTEAFF

V gene: TRBV7-9
J gene: TRBJ1-5
CDR3 protein: CASSGDQGNQPQHF

V gene: TRBV2
J gene: TRBJ2-3
CDR3 protein: CASSEALSGACTDTQYF

V gene: TRBV20-1
J gene: TRBJ2-5
CDR3 protein: CSANPAIVLETQYF

V gene: TRBV29-1
J gene: TRBJ1-2
CDR3 protein: CSVERTLYGYTF

V gene: TRBV5-4
J gene: TRBJ2-5
CDR3 protein: CASHLTGTSGKETQYF

V gene: TRBV5-1
J gene: TRBJ2-5
CDR3 protein: CASSLGRRDREKETQYF

V gene: TRBV5-1
J gene: TRBJ2-7
CDR3 protein: CASRLLTGGASYEQYF

V gene: TRBV6-6
J gene: TRBJ1-1
CDR3 protein: CASTAWGVTEAFF

V gene: TRBV5-4
J gene: TRBJ2-1
CDR3 protein: CASSLLAGGSYNEQFF

V gene: TRBV7-9
J gene: TRBJ2-7
CDR3 protein: CASSLQQGASHEQYF